This is a list of T cell receptor beta chains from one sample in a study of blood T cell repertoires in COVID-19. Clones were sequenced by immunoSEQ multiplex PCR, and TCRdb holds only the in-frame ones, with some missing. The sample includes under 150,000 clones, about 90% of them seen just once. The sequenced sample was peripheral blood. All receptors derive from a man aged 50 or older with active or convalescent COVID-19. Both conserved end residues are part of each CDR3. Each record gives: V gene, J gene, D gene, clone size, CDR3 DNA, CDR3 protein. A D gene is named only where the DNA matches it firmly. Clone size is given for some rows only: seen once, a few or many times, or a class if the clone is expanded.

v_call: TRBV7-8
j_call: TRBJ2-7
d_call: NA
clone_size: NA
cdr3_nt: TGTGCCAGCAGCCAGGGACGGGGAGGGCAGTACTTC
cdr3_aa: CASSQGRGGQYF

v_call: TRBV5-6
j_call: TRBJ2-3
d_call: TRBD2
clone_size: NA
cdr3_nt: TGTGCCAGCAGCTCGCGGGGGGGCACAGATACGCAGTATTTT
cdr3_aa: CASSSRGGTDTQYF

v_call: TRBV10-2
j_call: TRBJ1-5
d_call: NA
clone_size: NA
cdr3_nt: TGCGCCAGCAGTGAGCCAGGGCGGCAGCCCCAGCATTTT
cdr3_aa: CASSEPGRQPQHF

v_call: TRBV4-1
j_call: TRBJ1-1
d_call: TRBD1
clone_size: once
cdr3_nt: TGCGCCAGCAGCCAAAACATCGTCGTGACAGGGTCGAAGGGGGCTTTCTTT
cdr3_aa: CASSQNIVVTGSKGAFF

v_call: TRBV7-9
j_call: TRBJ2-4
d_call: NA
clone_size: NA
cdr3_nt: TGTGCCAGCAGCTTTATTCAGGCAGACATTCAGTACTTC
cdr3_aa: CASSFIQADIQYF

v_call: TRBV18
j_call: TRBJ2-5
d_call: NA
clone_size: NA
cdr3_nt: TGTGCCAGCTCACCAATTCAGGAGACCCAGTACTTC
cdr3_aa: CASSPIQETQYF

v_call: TRBV2
j_call: TRBJ1-5
d_call: NA
clone_size: NA
cdr3_nt: TGTGCCAGCAGTAGATCGGGGGATCAGCCCCAGCATTTT
cdr3_aa: CASSRSGDQPQHF

v_call: TRBV27
j_call: TRBJ2-3
d_call: NA
clone_size: NA
cdr3_nt: TGTGCCAGCAGTTTAGGAGTTCCAGATACGCAGTATTTT
cdr3_aa: CASSLGVPDTQYF

v_call: TRBV28
j_call: TRBJ2-5
d_call: NA
clone_size: NA
cdr3_nt: TGTGCCAGCAGCACGCCTACTACCGGCGGGGAGACCCAGTACTTC
cdr3_aa: CASSTPTTGGETQYF

v_call: TRBV28
j_call: TRBJ2-5
d_call: NA
clone_size: NA
cdr3_nt: TGTGCCAGCAGCCCGGTTGGAGTCGGAGAGACCCAGTACTTC
cdr3_aa: CASSPVGVGETQYF

v_call: TRBV2
j_call: TRBJ1-5
d_call: TRBD1
clone_size: NA
cdr3_nt: TGTGCCAGCAGTGCTGAACAGGGGGCGGGTCAGCCCCAGCATTTT
cdr3_aa: CASSAEQGAGQPQHF

v_call: TRBV10-3
j_call: TRBJ1-2
d_call: TRBD1
clone_size: NA
cdr3_nt: TGTGCCATCAGTGGTGGACAGGGCAAGAACTATGGCTACACCTTC
cdr3_aa: CAISGGQGKNYGYTF

v_call: TRBV5-1
j_call: TRBJ2-6
d_call: NA
clone_size: NA
cdr3_nt: TGCGCCAGCAGCTTTAACAGGAACTCTGGGGCCAACGTCCTGACTTTC
cdr3_aa: CASSFNRNSGANVLTF

v_call: TRBV5-4
j_call: TRBJ1-1
d_call: NA
clone_size: few
cdr3_nt: TGTGCCAGCAGCGCTCCAGGGAAATCGGACACTGAAGCTTTCTTT
cdr3_aa: CASSAPGKSDTEAFF

v_call: TRBV6-6
j_call: TRBJ1-1
d_call: NA
clone_size: NA
cdr3_nt: TGTGCCAGCAGTATCCTACAGGAGAACCCCACTGAAGCTTTCTTT
cdr3_aa: CASSILQENPTEAFF

v_call: TRBV27
j_call: TRBJ2-7
d_call: TRBD1
clone_size: NA
cdr3_nt: TGTGCCAGCAGTCTCCGGGACAGGGGATACGAGCAGTACTTC
cdr3_aa: CASSLRDRGYEQYF

v_call: TRBV19
j_call: TRBJ2-7
d_call: TRBD2
clone_size: NA
cdr3_nt: TGTGCCAGTAGCCACATCGGACTAGCGGGATCTAACGAGCAGTACTTC
cdr3_aa: CASSHIGLAGSNEQYF

v_call: TRBV5-1
j_call: TRBJ1-1
d_call: TRBD1
clone_size: NA
cdr3_nt: TGCGCCAGCAGCCCCCGGGACAGAGAGGGGTACACTGAAGCTTTCTTT
cdr3_aa: CASSPRDREGYTEAFF

v_call: TRBV9
j_call: TRBJ2-3
d_call: NA
clone_size: NA
cdr3_nt: TGTGCCAGCAACGGTTTTTCCACAGATACGCAGTATTTT
cdr3_aa: CASNGFSTDTQYF

v_call: TRBV19
j_call: TRBJ1-2
d_call: NA
clone_size: NA
cdr3_nt: TGTGCCAGTAGTGCGACTATTGGCTACACCTTC
cdr3_aa: CASSATIGYTF

v_call: TRBV15
j_call: TRBJ2-5
d_call: TRBD1
clone_size: NA
cdr3_nt: TGTGCCACCACAAAGACAGGGATGGAAGAGACCCAGTACTTC
cdr3_aa: CATTKTGMEETQYF

v_call: TRBV28
j_call: TRBJ1-5
d_call: NA
clone_size: NA
cdr3_nt: TGTGCCAGCAGCAGGGGCCCTGGCAATCAGCCCCAGCATTTT
cdr3_aa: CASSRGPGNQPQHF

v_call: TRBV7-2
j_call: TRBJ2-1
d_call: TRBD2
clone_size: NA
cdr3_nt: TGTGCCAGCAGCCCTGGACCCCCGACTAGCGGGAGAAATGAGCAGTTCTTC
cdr3_aa: CASSPGPPTSGRNEQFF

v_call: TRBV2
j_call: TRBJ1-1
d_call: NA
clone_size: NA
cdr3_nt: TGTGCCAGCAGTCCCTATCGCAGGTCGAACACTGAAGCTTTCTTT
cdr3_aa: CASSPYRRSNTEAFF

v_call: TRBV2
j_call: TRBJ2-3
d_call: TRBD1
clone_size: few
cdr3_nt: TGTGCCAGCAGAGTTGGGACAGGGGGATGGGATACGCAGTATTTT
cdr3_aa: CASRVGTGGWDTQYF

v_call: TRBV27
j_call: TRBJ1-1
d_call: TRBD1
clone_size: NA
cdr3_nt: TGTGCCAGCTTAACAGGGGGCAGGACTGAAGCTTTCTTT
cdr3_aa: CASLTGGRTEAFF

v_call: TRBV7-2
j_call: TRBJ2-3
d_call: TRBD2
clone_size: once
cdr3_nt: TGTGCCAGCAGCTACAAGACTAGCGGGGGCACAGATACGCAGTATTTT
cdr3_aa: CASSYKTSGGTDTQYF

v_call: TRBV11-2
j_call: TRBJ2-7
d_call: NA
clone_size: NA
cdr3_nt: TGTGCCAGCAGCTTAGGACGGGACTGGGACGAGCAGTACTTC
cdr3_aa: CASSLGRDWDEQYF

v_call: TRBV9
j_call: TRBJ2-2
d_call: TRBD1
clone_size: NA
cdr3_nt: TGTGCCAGCAGCACCGGACAGGACGCCTCGGCCCTAGGACGCGGGGAGCTGTTTTTT
cdr3_aa: CASSTGQDASALGRGELFF

v_call: TRBV19
j_call: TRBJ1-1
d_call: NA
clone_size: NA
cdr3_nt: TGTGCCAGTAGTTCCCAGGTGGCTGAAGCTTTCTTT
cdr3_aa: CASSSQVAEAFF

v_call: TRBV28
j_call: TRBJ2-6
d_call: NA
clone_size: NA
cdr3_nt: TGTGCCAGCAGTTTATCAGGGCCCGGGGCCAACGTCCTGACTTTC
cdr3_aa: CASSLSGPGANVLTF

v_call: TRBV6-6
j_call: TRBJ2-7
d_call: NA
clone_size: NA
cdr3_nt: TGTGCCAGCAGTTACTCACAGAACTACGAGCAGTACTTC
cdr3_aa: CASSYSQNYEQYF

v_call: TRBV5-6
j_call: TRBJ2-3
d_call: TRBD1
clone_size: NA
cdr3_nt: TGTGCCAGCAGCTTTCCCCCGGGACAGAGCAGGGATACGCAGTATTTT
cdr3_aa: CASSFPPGQSRDTQYF

v_call: TRBV28
j_call: TRBJ1-2
d_call: NA
clone_size: NA
cdr3_nt: TGTGCCAGCAGGGGGCCGGGGGTGCGCTATGGCTACACCTTC
cdr3_aa: CASRGPGVRYGYTF

v_call: TRBV6-6
j_call: TRBJ2-2
d_call: TRBD2
clone_size: NA
cdr3_nt: TGTGCCAGCAGTATACTAGCGGGAGTGGGCACCGGGGAGCTGTTTTTT
cdr3_aa: CASSILAGVGTGELFF

v_call: TRBV5-1
j_call: TRBJ2-7
d_call: TRBD2
clone_size: NA
cdr3_nt: TGCGCCAGCAGCTTCGGCGGGAGTATTGAAGAGCAGTACTTC
cdr3_aa: CASSFGGSIEEQYF

v_call: TRBV28
j_call: TRBJ1-3
d_call: TRBD1
clone_size: few
cdr3_nt: TGTGCCAGCAGTCGACAGGGATTATTTGGAAACACCATATATTTT
cdr3_aa: CASSRQGLFGNTIYF

v_call: TRBV11-2
j_call: TRBJ1-5
d_call: NA
clone_size: NA
cdr3_nt: TGTGCCAGCAGCTTAGCGGGGATTCATCAGCCCCAGCATTTT
cdr3_aa: CASSLAGIHQPQHF

v_call: TRBV6-1
j_call: TRBJ2-7
d_call: NA
clone_size: NA
cdr3_nt: TGTGCCAGCAGTGGATACAACAGGGTTGGTTCCTACGAGCAGTACTTC
cdr3_aa: CASSGYNRVGSYEQYF

v_call: TRBV5-4
j_call: TRBJ1-3
d_call: TRBD1
clone_size: few
cdr3_nt: TGTGCCAGCAGTGACAGGGCCGGAAACACCATATATTTT
cdr3_aa: CASSDRAGNTIYF

v_call: TRBV27
j_call: TRBJ2-7
d_call: NA
clone_size: NA
cdr3_nt: TGTGCCAGCAGTTTAAGAGACAGACCTGATAACGCGGCCGAGCAGTACTTC
cdr3_aa: CASSLRDRPDNAAEQYF

v_call: TRBV5-6
j_call: TRBJ2-5
d_call: NA
clone_size: NA
cdr3_nt: TGTGCCAGCAGCCAGAGGCCGGGGGAGACCCAGTACTTC
cdr3_aa: CASSQRPGETQYF

v_call: TRBV30
j_call: TRBJ1-5
d_call: NA
clone_size: NA
cdr3_nt: TGTGCCTGGAGTGTCAGGGGTAATCAGCCCCAGCATTTT
cdr3_aa: CAWSVRGNQPQHF

v_call: TRBV10-3
j_call: TRBJ2-7
d_call: TRBD1
clone_size: NA
cdr3_nt: TGTGCCATCGGCCCCAGAACTGACAGGGAAATATACGAGCAGTACTTC
cdr3_aa: CAIGPRTDREIYEQYF

v_call: TRBV9
j_call: TRBJ2-3
d_call: TRBD2
clone_size: NA
cdr3_nt: TGTGCCAGCAGCGAAGGGACTAGCGGGACTACAGATACGCAGTATTTT
cdr3_aa: CASSEGTSGTTDTQYF

v_call: TRBV9
j_call: TRBJ2-4
d_call: NA
clone_size: NA
cdr3_nt: TGTGCCAGCAGCGTAGGGGAGGGGGACATTCAGTACTTC
cdr3_aa: CASSVGEGDIQYF

v_call: TRBV7-9
j_call: TRBJ2-1
d_call: TRBD2
clone_size: NA
cdr3_nt: TGTGCCAGCAGCGTGGGACTAGCGGGAGCTGAGCAGTTCTTC
cdr3_aa: CASSVGLAGAEQFF

v_call: TRBV7-9
j_call: TRBJ2-5
d_call: TRBD1
clone_size: NA
cdr3_nt: TGTGCCAGCAGCCCCCTGGGACAGCCACAAGAGACCCAGTACTTC
cdr3_aa: CASSPLGQPQETQYF

v_call: TRBV28
j_call: TRBJ2-1
d_call: TRBD2
clone_size: NA
cdr3_nt: TGTGCCAGCAGTTTTTCAGGGGGAGGGACTAGCGACCAGTTCTTC
cdr3_aa: CASSFSGGGTSDQFF

v_call: TRBV2
j_call: TRBJ1-1
d_call: NA
clone_size: NA
cdr3_nt: TGTGCCAGCAGTCTTTTGGCGGGAAACACTGAAGCTTTCTTT
cdr3_aa: CASSLLAGNTEAFF

v_call: TRBV6-4
j_call: TRBJ2-1
d_call: TRBD2
clone_size: few
cdr3_nt: TGTGCCAGCAGTCCCTCTAGCGGGAGGGGGAATGAGCAGTTCTTC
cdr3_aa: CASSPSSGRGNEQFF

v_call: TRBV30
j_call: TRBJ1-2
d_call: NA
clone_size: NA
cdr3_nt: TGTGCCTGGAGTGTAAAGGTGGCGGGGTATGGCTACACCTTC
cdr3_aa: CAWSVKVAGYGYTF

v_call: TRBV6-5
j_call: TRBJ1-5
d_call: TRBD1
clone_size: NA
cdr3_nt: TGTGCCAGCAGGGGGACAGGCAATCAGCCCCAGCATTTT
cdr3_aa: CASRGTGNQPQHF

v_call: TRBV5-5
j_call: TRBJ2-1
d_call: NA
clone_size: NA
cdr3_nt: TGTGCCAGCAGCTTGGTCTCCAATGAGCAGTTCTTC
cdr3_aa: CASSLVSNEQFF

v_call: TRBV6-2/TRBV6-3
j_call: TRBJ2-2
d_call: TRBD2
clone_size: NA
cdr3_nt: TGTGCCAGCAGCCCTATAGCGGGAACGAACACCGGGGAGCTGTTTTTT
cdr3_aa: CASSPIAGTNTGELFF